This paragraph reports one T cell receptor (beta chain). With V trimmed by 4 bases and J by 4 bases, 14 bases remained unmatched. The CDR3 covers 17 residues. Germline assignment: CDR1 SGHAT and CDR2 FQNNGV. The record originates from a study of cytomegalovirus exposure and HLA in healthy donors. It was with 60 Vbeta and 13 Jbeta primers that the PCR ran. The protocol was immunoSEQ multiplex PCR, while the TCRdb copy is restricted to in-frame clones and leaves out a portion. The profile shows roughly 230,000 clones, around 80% of them singletons. This clonotype was sampled from a boy between 10 and 17 years old in good health and CMV-seronegative. This sequence joins TRBV11-2 and TRBJ2-5; the match to TRBD2 covers 8 bases. The specimen was PBMCs. CDR3 in amino acids: CASSSSRSGRDRETQYF. CDR3 bases: TGTGCCAGCAGCTCCTCGAGGAGCGGGAGAGATAGAGAGACCCAGTACTTC. The whole variable domain, filled in from reference TRBV11-2 and TRBJ2-5, reads EAGVAQSPRYKIIEKRQSVAFWCNPISGHATLYWYQQILGQGPKLLIQFQNNGVVDDSQLPKDRFSAERLKGVDSTLKIQPAKLEDSAVYLCASSSSRSGRDRETQYFGPGTRLLVL.